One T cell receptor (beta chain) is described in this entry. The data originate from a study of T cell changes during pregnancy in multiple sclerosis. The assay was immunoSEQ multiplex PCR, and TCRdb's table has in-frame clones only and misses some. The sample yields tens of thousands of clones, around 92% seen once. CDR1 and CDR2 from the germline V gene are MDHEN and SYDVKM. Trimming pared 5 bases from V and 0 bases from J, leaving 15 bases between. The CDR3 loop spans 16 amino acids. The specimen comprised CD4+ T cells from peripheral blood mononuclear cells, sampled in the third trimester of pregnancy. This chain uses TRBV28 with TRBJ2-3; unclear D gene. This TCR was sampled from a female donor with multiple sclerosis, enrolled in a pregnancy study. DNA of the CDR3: TGTGCCAGCAGTCCGCCCCGACTTGGTAGCACAGATACGCAGTATTTT. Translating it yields CASSPPRLGSTDTQYF.